The following is a TCR beta chain sequence with its context. Its antigen target is currently unknown. Base quality data are lacking; no much larger clone is found one base away. The CDR3 measures 15 amino acids from cysteine to phenylalanine. Only CDR3 DNA is held: 45 bases, read in frame from base 1. Between the V and J ends, shortened by 2 bases and 2 bases respectively, the junction contains 10 bases. CDR1 and CDR2 are drawn from the germline V gene: SGHRS, YFSETQ. The data originate from a study of control samples from healthy donors and cancer patients (dated by TCRdb to 2018 to 2020). Libraries were constructed by the immunoSEQ multiplex PCR assay. TCRdb re-hosts the immuneACCESS table, in-frame sequences only. Its copies lack some clones; in the studies checked, an unresolved V gene accounts for under half of them, and the cause for the rest is not known. The sample table shows 120,000 or so clones, and more than 75% are seen once. Under 2% of the sample comes from the top ten.

The receptor was derived from a man aged 18 to 29 in good health. The sample comprised blood. Recombination joined TRBV5-1 with TRBJ2-2; the best D guess is TRBD2, with 5 bases matching. The DNA reads TGCGCCAGCAGCTTAGAGGCTAGCAACACCGGGGAGCTGTTTTTT. This yields the protein CASSLEASNTGELFF.